This T cell receptor (beta chain) was retrieved from a study of control samples from healthy donors and cancer patients. Sequenced by immunoSEQ multiplex PCR; TCRdb stores in-frame clones only, minus some. The sample has under 150,000 clones; under 90% are singletons. Germline V CDR1 and CDR2: LNHDA, SQIVND (reference sequence). The CDR3 has 17 residues. The V gene lost 3 bases and the J gene lost 6 bases, with 20 bases spanning the gap. The chain joins TRBV19 to TRBJ2-2; D ambiguous. Sequencing was performed on blood. The source is a man aged 25-45 years in good health. The CDR3 loop is CASSMWAGSSVAGELFF. CDR3 coding DNA: TGTGCCAGTAGTATGTGGGCAGGTTCATCGGTTGCCGGGGAGCTGTTTTTT.